The T cell receptor (beta chain) under discussion was sequenced for a study of shared T cell receptors in the human thymus. Generated by immunoSEQ multiplex PCR, the TCRdb table keeps only in-frame clones and is missing some. This table holds hundreds of thousands of clones, around 87% found once. The same specimen was also included in a second study, on human thymus T cells. This second study says: Samples came from healthy Finnish infants during open corrective cardiac surgery. Resections removed during corrective heart surgery provided the thymus tissue used. Biased V and J segment usage appeared in thymus and peripheral blood. Related research reported highly overlapping thymic repertoires among unrelated individuals.

Input material: thymocytes. The receptor's source is a boy in the first two years of life with a congenital heart defect.

CDR3 in amino acids: CASSGPGQTPFEGNQPQHF. The CDR3 DNA reads TGTGCCAGCAGTGGCCCTGGACAGACACCCTTCGAAGGCAATCAGCCCCAGCATTTT. The rearrangement uses TRBV2 and TRBJ1-5; tentatively, D is TRBD1 (6 bases). V was pared by 4 bases and J by 2 bases, with 24 bases between. CDR1 SNHLY and CDR2 FYNNEI come from the germline V gene. CDR3 length equals 19 residues.